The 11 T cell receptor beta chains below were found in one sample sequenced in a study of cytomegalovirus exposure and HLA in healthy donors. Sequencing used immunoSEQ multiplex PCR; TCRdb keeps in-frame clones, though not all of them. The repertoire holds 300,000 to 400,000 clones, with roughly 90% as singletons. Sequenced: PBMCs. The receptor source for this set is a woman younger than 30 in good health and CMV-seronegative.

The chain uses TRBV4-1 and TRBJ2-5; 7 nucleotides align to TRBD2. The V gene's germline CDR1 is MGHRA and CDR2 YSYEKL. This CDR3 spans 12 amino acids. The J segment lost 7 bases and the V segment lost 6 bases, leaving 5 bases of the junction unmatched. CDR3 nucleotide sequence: TGCGCCAGCAGGGGGGGGGATGGGACCCAGTACTTC. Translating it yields CASRGGDGTQYF.

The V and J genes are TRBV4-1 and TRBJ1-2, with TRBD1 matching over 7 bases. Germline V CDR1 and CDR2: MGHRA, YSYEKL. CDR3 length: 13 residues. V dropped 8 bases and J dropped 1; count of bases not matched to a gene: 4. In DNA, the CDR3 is TGCGCCAGCCAGGGACAGTTTAACTATGGCTACACCTTC. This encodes CASQGQFNYGYTF.

In DNA, the CDR3 is TGTGCCAGCAGCTTAGGAGGAGGGAGAAGAGTTGAGCAGTTCTTC. Encoded protein: CASSLGGGRRVEQFF. This chain links TRBV7-2 with TRBJ2-1, with D maybe TRBD2 (6 bases). Germline CDR1 is SGHTA and CDR2 is FQGNSA. The CDR3 is 15 amino acids. Between the trimmed V and J ends, which lost 1 base and 9 bases, there was a span of 16 bases.

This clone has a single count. As DNA, the CDR3 is TGTGCCAGCAGTTCTCGACAGGGGGTTAGCACTGAAGCTTTCTTT. It is translated as CASSSRQGVSTEAFF. The chain recombines TRBV27 with TRBJ1-1, with 9 bases lining up with TRBD1. Germline CDR1 MNHEY, CDR2 SMNVEV (reference sequence). The V and J ends lost 4 bases and 4 bases, in that order; junction bases with no gene match: 7. The CDR3 loop spans 15 amino acids.

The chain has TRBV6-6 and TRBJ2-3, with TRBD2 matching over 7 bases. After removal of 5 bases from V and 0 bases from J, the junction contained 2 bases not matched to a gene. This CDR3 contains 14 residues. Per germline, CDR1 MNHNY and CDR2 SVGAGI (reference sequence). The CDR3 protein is CASSLRGSTDTQYF. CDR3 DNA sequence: TGTGCCAGCAGTCTGCGGGGGAGCACAGATACGCAGTATTTT.

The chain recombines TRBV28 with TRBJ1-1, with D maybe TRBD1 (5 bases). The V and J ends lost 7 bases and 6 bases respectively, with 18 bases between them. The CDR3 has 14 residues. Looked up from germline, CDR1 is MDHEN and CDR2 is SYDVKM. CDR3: CASTSPFGAAEAFF. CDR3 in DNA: TGTGCCAGCACCTCCCCTTTTGGGGCAGCTGAAGCTTTCTTT.

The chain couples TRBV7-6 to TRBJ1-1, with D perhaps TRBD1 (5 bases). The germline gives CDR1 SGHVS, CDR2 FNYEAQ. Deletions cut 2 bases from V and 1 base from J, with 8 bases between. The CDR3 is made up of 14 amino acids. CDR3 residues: CASSLTGRNTEAFF. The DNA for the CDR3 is TGTGCCAGCAGCTTAACAGGACGGAACACTGAAGCTTTCTTT.

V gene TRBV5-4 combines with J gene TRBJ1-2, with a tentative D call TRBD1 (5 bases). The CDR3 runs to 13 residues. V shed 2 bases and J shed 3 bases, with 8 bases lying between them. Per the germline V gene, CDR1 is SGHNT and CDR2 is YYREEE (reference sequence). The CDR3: CASSLVGDYGYTF. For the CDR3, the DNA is TGTGCCAGCAGCTTAGTAGGGGACTATGGCTACACCTTC.

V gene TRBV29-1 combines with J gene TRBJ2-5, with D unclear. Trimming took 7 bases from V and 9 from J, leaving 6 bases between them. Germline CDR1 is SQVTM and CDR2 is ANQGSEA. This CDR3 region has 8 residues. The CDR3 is CSAFSQYF. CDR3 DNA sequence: TGCAGCGCCTTCTCCCAGTACTTC.

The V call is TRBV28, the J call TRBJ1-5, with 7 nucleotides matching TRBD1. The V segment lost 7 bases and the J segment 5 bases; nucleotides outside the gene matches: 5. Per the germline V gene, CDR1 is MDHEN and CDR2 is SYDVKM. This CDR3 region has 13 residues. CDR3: CASTNTGDQPQHF. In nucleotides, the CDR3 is TGTGCCAGCACTAACACAGGGGATCAGCCCCAGCATTTT.

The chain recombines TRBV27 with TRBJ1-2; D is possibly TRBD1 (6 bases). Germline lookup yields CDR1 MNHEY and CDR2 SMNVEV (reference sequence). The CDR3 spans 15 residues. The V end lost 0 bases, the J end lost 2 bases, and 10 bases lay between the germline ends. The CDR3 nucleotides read TGTGCCAGCAGTTTATCGGATACAGGGAACTATGGCTACACCTTC. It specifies CASSLSDTGNYGYTF.